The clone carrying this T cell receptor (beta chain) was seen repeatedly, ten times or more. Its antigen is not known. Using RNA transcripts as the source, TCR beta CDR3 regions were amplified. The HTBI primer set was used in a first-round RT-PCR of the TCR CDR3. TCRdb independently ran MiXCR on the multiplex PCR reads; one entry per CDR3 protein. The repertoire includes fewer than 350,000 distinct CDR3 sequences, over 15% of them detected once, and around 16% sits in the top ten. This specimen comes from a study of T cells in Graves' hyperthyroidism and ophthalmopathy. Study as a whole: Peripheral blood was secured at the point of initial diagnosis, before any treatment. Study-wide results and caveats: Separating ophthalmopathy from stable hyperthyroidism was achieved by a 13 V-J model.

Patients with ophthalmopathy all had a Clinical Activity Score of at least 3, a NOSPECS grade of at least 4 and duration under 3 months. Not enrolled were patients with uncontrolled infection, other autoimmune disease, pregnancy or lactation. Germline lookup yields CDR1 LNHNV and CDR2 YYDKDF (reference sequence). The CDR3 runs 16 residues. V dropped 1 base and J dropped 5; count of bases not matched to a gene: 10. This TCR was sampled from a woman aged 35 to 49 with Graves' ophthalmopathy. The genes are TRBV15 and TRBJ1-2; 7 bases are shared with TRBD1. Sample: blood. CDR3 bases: TGTGCCACCAGCAGAGGGCGGAAGACAGGGCGATATGGCTACACCTTC. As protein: CATSRGRKTGRYGYTF.